These T cell receptor beta chains were read from a single sample in a study of shared clonotypes between healthy human individuals. Using immunoSEQ multiplex PCR, the repertoire was profiled, and TCRdb retains in-frame clones only, with some absent. The data hold about 2.2 million clones, with around 93% observed a single time. The sequencing sample was made of naive CD8+ T cells from PBMCs. The receptors were gathered from a man younger than 35 in good health. Some clones in this sample may be carry-over from other donors' samples. CDR3s include the opening cysteine and the closing phenylalanine or tryptophan. Fields, in order: clone size, D gene, J gene, V gene, CDR3 protein, CDR3 DNA. The D gene is left open where the match is weak. Size values are once, few and many counts, or a class for expanded clones, and some rows have none.

clone size: -; D gene: TRBD2; J gene: TRBJ2-1; V gene: TRBV7-6; CDR3 protein: CASSSKRGLAGYYNEQFF; CDR3 DNA: TGTGCCAGCAGCTCTAAAAGGGGACTAGCGGGATACTACAATGAGCAGTTCTTC
clone size: few; D gene: -; J gene: TRBJ1-1; V gene: TRBV28; CDR3 protein: CASSFGQGTEAFF; CDR3 DNA: TGTGCCAGCAGTTTTGGGCAGGGGACTGAAGCTTTCTTT
clone size: few; D gene: -; J gene: TRBJ2-7; V gene: TRBV19; CDR3 protein: CASSGGYEQYF; CDR3 DNA: TGTGCCAGTAGTGGGGGCTACGAGCAGTACTTC
clone size: -; D gene: TRBD1; J gene: TRBJ2-5; V gene: TRBV15; CDR3 protein: CATSRLRDRETQYF; CDR3 DNA: TGTGCCACCAGCCGACTCCGGGACAGGGAGACCCAGTACTTC
clone size: once; D gene: -; J gene: TRBJ2-1; V gene: TRBV28; CDR3 protein: CASSFVGETVYYNEQFF; CDR3 DNA: TGTGCCAGCAGTTTTGTTGGGGAAACCGTCTACTACAATGAGCAGTTCTTC
clone size: -; D gene: TRBD2; J gene: TRBJ2-7; V gene: TRBV28; CDR3 protein: CASSGQILAVEVAYEQYF; CDR3 DNA: TGTGCCAGCTCGGGACAAATACTAGCGGTAGAGGTGGCCTACGAGCAGTACTTC
clone size: -; D gene: TRBD1; J gene: TRBJ1-2; V gene: TRBV27; CDR3 protein: CASSPEPGQAYGYTF; CDR3 DNA: TGTGCCAGCAGTCCCGAACCGGGACAGGCCTATGGCTACACCTTC
clone size: once; D gene: -; J gene: TRBJ1-4; V gene: TRBV4-1; CDR3 protein: CASSQARDRTNEKLFF; CDR3 DNA: TGCGCCAGCAGCCAAGCGAGGGACCGGACTAATGAAAAACTGTTTTTT
clone size: -; D gene: TRBD2; J gene: TRBJ2-7; V gene: TRBV29-1; CDR3 protein: CSVRSREGPYEQYF; CDR3 DNA: TGCAGCGTTCGTTCCCGGGAGGGACCCTACGAGCAGTACTTC
clone size: -; D gene: TRBD1; J gene: TRBJ2-7; V gene: TRBV4-1; CDR3 protein: CASSPGTGALFHEQYF; CDR3 DNA: TGCGCCAGCAGCCCCGGGACAGGGGCGCTTTTCCACGAGCAGTACTTC
clone size: -; D gene: TRBD1; J gene: TRBJ2-7; V gene: TRBV6-1; CDR3 protein: CASDGTAPIEQYF; CDR3 DNA: TGTGCCAGCGACGGGACAGCCCCTATCGAGCAGTACTTC
clone size: -; D gene: TRBD2; J gene: TRBJ2-5; V gene: TRBV10-3; CDR3 protein: CAISEPIAGGQESQYF; CDR3 DNA: TGTGCCATCAGTGAGCCGATAGCGGGAGGCCAAGAGTCCCAGTACTTC
clone size: -; D gene: -; J gene: TRBJ1-2; V gene: TRBV28; CDR3 protein: CASSPPYEGNYGYTF; CDR3 DNA: TGTGCCAGCAGTCCTCCCTACGAGGGAAACTATGGCTACACCTTC
clone size: -; D gene: TRBD2; J gene: TRBJ2-7; V gene: TRBV29-1; CDR3 protein: CSVEGREDYEQYF; CDR3 DNA: TGCAGCGTTGAAGGGCGGGAGGACTACGAGCAGTACTTC
clone size: -; D gene: -; J gene: TRBJ1-2; V gene: TRBV27; CDR3 protein: CASSPMGRAGYTF; CDR3 DNA: TGTGCCAGCTCCCCAATGGGACGAGCTGGCTACACCTTC
clone size: -; D gene: TRBD2; J gene: TRBJ2-7; V gene: TRBV6-5; CDR3 protein: CASSYAGEAYEQYF; CDR3 DNA: TGTGCCAGCAGTTATGCGGGGGAGGCCTACGAGCAGTACTTC
clone size: -; D gene: -; J gene: TRBJ1-4; V gene: TRBV5-1; CDR3 protein: CASSATQMEGLGEKLFF; CDR3 DNA: TGCGCCAGCAGCGCCACCCAAATGGAGGGTCTTGGTGAAAAACTGTTTTTT
clone size: once; D gene: -; J gene: TRBJ2-2; V gene: TRBV11-2; CDR3 protein: CASSLRSKVVGELFF; CDR3 DNA: TGTGCCAGCAGCTTGCGTAGCAAGGTCGTCGGGGAGCTGTTTTTT
clone size: -; D gene: -; J gene: TRBJ2-3; V gene: TRBV5-5; CDR3 protein: CASRKGSRTDTQYF; CDR3 DNA: TGTGCCAGCAGGAAGGGGTCCCGCACAGATACGCAGTATTTT
clone size: -; D gene: -; J gene: TRBJ2-7; V gene: TRBV27; CDR3 protein: CASSLQAATYEQYF; CDR3 DNA: TGTGCCAGCAGTTTGCAAGCAGCTACATACGAGCAGTACTTC